This TCR beta chain came from a study of blood T cells in healthy people across ages. Germline lookup yields CDR1 MNHEY and CDR2 SMNVEV (reference sequence). V gave up 0 bases and J gave up 8 bases; unmatched junction bases: 13. The CDR3 length is 17 residues. The use of a sample-barcoded 5' primer and a J-beta primer mix characterized a second PCR of roughly 7 to 12 cycles. Via MiXCR, TCRdb re-called the 5' RACE reads, giving one row per CDR3 protein. The sample holds hundreds of thousands of distinct CDR3 sequences, 53% seen once. The source is a man aged 80 or over in good health. This chain links TRBV27 with TRBJ1-2; 9 bases fit TRBD1. Sample: blood. Here the CDR3 reads CASSLSGRTGGIDGYTF. The DNA for the CDR3 is TGTGCCAGCAGTTTATCGGGTCGTACAGGGGGCATCGACGGCTACACCTTC.